This T cell receptor (beta chain) comes out of a study of T cells in Graves' hyperthyroidism and ophthalmopathy. This clonotype was counted many times. Criteria for exclusion of patients were uncontrolled infection, other autoimmune disease, pregnancy or lactation. Amplified TCR beta CDR3 regions derived from RNA transcripts. During a first-round RT-PCR of the TCR CDR3, the HTBI primer set was used. TCRdb fed the multiplex PCR reads into MiXCR, producing one record per CDR3 protein. The data show 400,000 to 500,000 distinct CDR3 sequences, around 15% seen once. The TCR sequence derives from a man between 18 and 29 years old with Graves' ophthalmopathy. The sequenced sample was blood.

The chain's CDR3 is CASSPTFWQQETQYF. The DNA of the CDR3 is TGTGCCAGCAGCCCCACCTTCTGGCAGCAAGAGACCCAGTACTTC. The chain combines TRBV7-8 with TRBJ2-5; D gene unclear. The V gene lost 5 bases and the J gene lost 2 bases, with 15 bases spanning the gap. Per germline, CDR1 SGHVS and CDR2 FQNEAQ. The CDR3 contains 15 residues.